The clone carrying this TCR beta chain has just a few counts. Its cognate antigen is unknown. Germline CDR1 SGHAT, CDR2 FQNNGV. V was pared by 1 base and J by 2 bases, with 6 bases of the junction left unmatched. CDR3 length: 17 amino acids. The sample comes from a study of T cell repertoires in cytomegalovirus infection. General study points: Carriers of CMV and the relevant HLA type were discriminated by public TCR beta frequency. Dominant in the ex vivo response were TCR beta clonotypes restricted by HLA-C and specific for CMV.

TCRdb re-analysed the reads in MiXCR, keeping a single row per CDR3 protein. This table holds roughly 120,000 distinct CDR3 sequences, 30% to 40% found once. The sample was CD8+ T cells from cultured PBMCs, taken from culture after CMV antigen stimulation. The clonotype was recovered from a human donor in good health (CMV status not recorded). Some clones in this sample may be carry-over from other donors' samples. The rearrangement uses TRBV11-2 and TRBJ2-1, with 9 bases identical to TRBD1. The CDR3 loop reads CASSLVYRGRAYNEQFF. Here the CDR3 DNA reads TGTGCCAGCAGCTTAGTTTACAGGGGGCGAGCCTACAATGAGCAGTTCTTC.